This T cell receptor beta chain was captured by sequencing in a study of cytomegalovirus exposure and HLA in healthy donors. Study outcomes and limitations: A later analysis reportedly found fewer N-insertions in an Asian-associated ancestry cluster than the approximately 730-donor mean.

Donors had nominal health at sampling but likely had unrecorded immune exposures. CDR1 is GTSNPN, CDR2 SVGIG, per germline (reference sequence). J lost 4 bases, V lost 3 bases, and 12 bases had no gene match. The CDR3 is 17 amino acids. Regarding this clone: Its target is unknown.

PCR involved 60 Vbeta and 13 Jbeta primers. The method was immunoSEQ multiplex PCR; TCRdb's version includes in-frame clones alone and lacks a portion of them. Of approximately 150,000 clones in the sample, roughly 64% were seen once. The specimen sequenced was PBMCs. This receptor was taken from a woman aged 25 to 39 in good health and CMV-seropositive. The rearrangement links TRBV30 to TRBJ2-7; 13 bases line up with TRBD2. DNA for the CDR3: TGTGCCTGGAGCCTAAGTACGACTAGCGGGAGGCTATACGAGCAGTACTTC. This translates into CAWSLSTTSGRLYEQYF.